This TCR beta chain comes out of a study of siplizumab effects on memory and regulatory T cells. Study outcomes and limitations: No functional test confirmed suppression by proliferating siplizumab-culture Tregs. Significantly reduced by siplizumab was the cumulative frequency of alloreactive sequences, namely those traceable to unstimulated CD4+ memory cells. Proliferating clones, CD4+ or CD8+, lacked an assignable naive or memory phenotype in roughly 75-96% of cases. The alloresponse seemed to draw substantially on naive T cells, which appeared more diverse than memory cells.

This clone was detected only once. Its matching antigen is unknown. CDR3 length: 11 residues. V gave up 6 bases and J gave up 9 bases, with 9 bases separating them. Per the germline V gene, CDR1 is SGHNT and CDR2 is YYREEE (reference sequence). The assay was immunoSEQ multiplex PCR, and TCRdb's table has in-frame clones only and misses some. This table holds 70,000 to 90,000 clones, approximately 93% found once. Sequencing was carried out using CD8+ T cells sorted from blood. The V call is TRBV5-4, the J call TRBJ2-2, with D hard to call. This clonotype originated in a human donor in good health. The chain's CDR3 is CASTKGRELFF. In DNA form, the CDR3 reads TGTGCCAGCACTAAGGGTCGGGAGCTGTTTTTT.